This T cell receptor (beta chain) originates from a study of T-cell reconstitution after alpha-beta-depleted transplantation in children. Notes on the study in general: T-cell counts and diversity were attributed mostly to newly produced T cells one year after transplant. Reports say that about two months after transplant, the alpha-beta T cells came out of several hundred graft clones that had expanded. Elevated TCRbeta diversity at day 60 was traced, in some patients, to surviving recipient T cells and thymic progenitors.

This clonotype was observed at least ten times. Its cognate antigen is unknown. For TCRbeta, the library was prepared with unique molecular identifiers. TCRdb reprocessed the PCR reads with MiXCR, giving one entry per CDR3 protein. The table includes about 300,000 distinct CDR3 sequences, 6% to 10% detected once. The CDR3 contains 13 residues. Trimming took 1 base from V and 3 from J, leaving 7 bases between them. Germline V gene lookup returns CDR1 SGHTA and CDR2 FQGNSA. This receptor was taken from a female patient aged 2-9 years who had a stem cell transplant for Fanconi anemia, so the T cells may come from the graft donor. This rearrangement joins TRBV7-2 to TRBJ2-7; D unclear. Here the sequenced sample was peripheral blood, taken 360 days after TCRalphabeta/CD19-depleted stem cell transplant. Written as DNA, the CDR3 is TGTGCCAGCAGCTTAGACAGTTACTACGAGCAGTACGTC. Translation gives CASSLDSYYEQYV.